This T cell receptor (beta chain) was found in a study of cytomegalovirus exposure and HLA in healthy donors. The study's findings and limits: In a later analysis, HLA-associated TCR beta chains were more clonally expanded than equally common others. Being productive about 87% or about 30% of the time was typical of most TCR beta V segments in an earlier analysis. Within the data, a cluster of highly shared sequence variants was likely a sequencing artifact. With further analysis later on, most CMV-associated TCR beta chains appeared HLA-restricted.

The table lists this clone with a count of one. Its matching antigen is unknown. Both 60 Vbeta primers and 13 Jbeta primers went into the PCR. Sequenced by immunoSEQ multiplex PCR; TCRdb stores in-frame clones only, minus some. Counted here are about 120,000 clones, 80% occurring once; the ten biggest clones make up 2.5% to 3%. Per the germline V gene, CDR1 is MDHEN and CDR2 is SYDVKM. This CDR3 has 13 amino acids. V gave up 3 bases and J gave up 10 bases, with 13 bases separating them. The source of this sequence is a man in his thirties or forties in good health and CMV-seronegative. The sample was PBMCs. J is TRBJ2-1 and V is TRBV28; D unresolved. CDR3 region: CASSFTVVQEQFF. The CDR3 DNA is TGTGCCAGCAGTTTCACTGTCGTGCAAGAGCAGTTCTTC.